This entry lists 17 T cell receptor beta chains sequenced from one sample in a study of shared clonotypes between healthy human individuals (dated by TCRdb to 2018 to 2020). Preparation of the library involved the immunoSEQ multiplex PCR assay. The source is immuneACCESS, and TCRdb retained only in-frame sequences with V and J called. Part of the clones is not carried over; for the studies checked, unresolved V genes explain less than half of this, and the remainder is unexplained. Present in this sample are about 2.3 million clones, over 85% of which were seen just once. 0.35% to 0.45% of the sample is in the top ten clones. The sequencing sample was made of naive CD4+ T cells from PBMCs. The cell subset or site label on this specimen signifies: CD45RA+ positively selected. The receptors derive from a man aged 18 to 29 in good health. Some clones in this sample may be carry-over from other donors' samples.

The rearrangement uses TRBV7-2 and TRBJ2-5; 9 bases are shared with TRBD2. Germline CDR1 and CDR2: SGHTA and FQGNSA. V lost 7 bases, J lost 5 bases, and 8 bases stayed unmatched. The CDR3 is made up of 14 amino acids. The CDR3 loop is CASNAIAGVETQYF. The CDR3 region has the DNA TGTGCCAGCAACGCTATAGCGGGAGTCGAGACCCAGTACTTC. Based on the CDR3 plus reference TRBV7-2 and TRBJ2-5, the full variable domain is GAGVSQSPSNKVTEKGKDVELRCDPISGHTALYWYRQSLGQGLEFLIYFQGNSAPDKSGLPSDRFSAERTGGSVSTLTIQRTQQEDSAVYLCASNAIAGVETQYFGPGTRLLVL.

This chain joins TRBV19 and TRBJ1-5, with TRBD1 matching 12 bases. In germline, CDR1 is LNHDA, CDR2 SQIVND (reference sequence). This CDR3 spans 18 amino acids. Germline trimming cut 3 bases from V and 2 bases from J; bases unmatched to any gene: 8. Here the CDR3 DNA reads TGTGCCAGTAGTATTAGGGACAGGGGGCGACGAGGCAATCAGCCCCAGCATTTT. Residues: CASSIRDRGRRGNQPQHF.

This clone was detected once. This chain joins TRBV29-1 and TRBJ2-2; 8 positions match TRBD2. CDR1 and CDR2 from the germline V gene are SQVTM and ANQGSEA. The CDR3 consists of 15 residues. With V trimmed by 6 bases and J by 1 base, 7 bases remained unmatched. CDR3 region: CSVIIAGMNTGELFF. The CDR3 DNA reads TGCAGCGTCATTATAGCGGGAATGAACACCGGGGAGCTGTTTTTT.

The rearrangement links TRBV7-2 to TRBJ2-1; D might be TRBD2 (7 bases). Germline V CDR1 and CDR2: SGHTA, FQGNSA. The CDR3 loop spans 13 amino acids. Trimming stripped 7 bases from V and 9 bases from J, with 16 bases between. Written as DNA, the CDR3 is TGTGCCAGCACCGTACCCGGGGGGCGTGAGCAGTTCTTC. This translates into CASTVPGGREQFF.

This clone has only one observation. The chain is built from TRBV2 and TRBJ2-1; D gene uncertain. The CDR3 runs 14 residues. CDR1 SNHLY and CDR2 FYNNEI come from the germline V gene. V lost 1 base and J lost 5, with 9 bases in between. DNA of the CDR3: TGTGCCAGCAGTGAAGTTTGGGTCGACAATGAGCAGTTCTTC. Translating gives CASSEVWVDNEQFF.

The CDR3 nucleotides are TGTGCCAGCAGTGAAGCGACCCGAGGGCCCCTCGAGCAGTACTTC. This sequence encodes CASSEATRGPLEQYF. The chain has TRBV2 and TRBJ2-7; a weak D match, TRBD2 (5 bases). There are 15 residues in the CDR3. Deletions cut 0 bases from V and 6 bases from J, with 15 bases between. The germline V gene encodes CDR1 SNHLY and CDR2 FYNNEI.

The chain is built from TRBV28 and TRBJ2-2, with D uncertain. CDR3 size: 15 residues. Germline loops: CDR1 MDHEN, CDR2 SYDVKM. Deletions cut 1 base from V and 6 bases from J, with 12 bases between. The CDR3 DNA is TGTGCCAGCAGTTTATTTGGCAGGTGGGCCGGGGAGCTGTTTTTT. Translating gives CASSLFGRWAGELFF.

The sample holds one count of this clone. V usage is TRBV10-3 and J usage is TRBJ1-4, with D maybe TRBD1 (5 bases). Germline V gene lookup returns CDR1 ENHRY and CDR2 SYGVKD. The CDR3 loop spans 15 amino acids. V was pared by 6 bases and J by 5 bases, with 16 bases between. The CDR3 protein is CAIRGGPDGNEKLFF. The CDR3 nucleotides are TGTGCCATCAGGGGGGGACCGGACGGGAATGAAAAACTGTTTTTT.

The J gene is TRBJ2-3, the V gene TRBV5-6; D may be TRBD2 (5 bases). Trimming left V 5 bases short and J 1 base short, with 17 bases between. The CDR3 spans 16 residues. Germline V gene lookup returns CDR1 SGHDT and CDR2 YYEEEE. CDR3 protein: CASSLSGLEGTDTQYF. The CDR3 DNA follows: TGTGCCAGCAGTCTAAGTGGACTTGAGGGCACAGATACGCAGTATTTT.

The chain couples TRBV7-3 to TRBJ2-2; no definite D call. The germline CDR1 and CDR2 sequences are SGHTA and FQGTGA. V shed 2 bases and J shed 4 bases, with 8 bases lying between them. The CDR3 is made up of 14 amino acids. The CDR3 DNA reads as TGTGCCAGCAGCTTACGTGGGCGCACCGGGGAGCTGTTTTTT. It is translated as CASSLRGRTGELFF.

In regard to this clone: Distinct nucleotide sequences in the sample also encode this CDR3. The V and J genes are TRBV19 and TRBJ1-1, with D possibly matching TRBD1 (5 bases). Germline V gene lookup returns CDR1 LNHDA and CDR2 SQIVND (reference sequence). V lost 3 bases and J lost 5, with 13 bases in between. The CDR3 contains 14 residues. In DNA, the CDR3 is TGTGCCAGTAGTATCGGGCAGGGAGGAACTGAAGCTTTCTTT. Translated: CASSIGQGGTEAFF.

The chain joins TRBV6-1 to TRBJ1-5, with D hard to call. Germline values: CDR1 MNHNS, CDR2 SASEGT. Trimming stripped 5 bases from V and 11 bases from J, with 10 bases between. CDR3 length: 11 residues. The CDR3 DNA reads TGTGCCAGCAGTACGGAGAGGGCCCAGCATTTT. Its translation is CASSTERAQHF.

The rearrangement links TRBV5-1 to TRBJ2-7; 8 bases fit TRBD2. CDR3 length: 18 residues. Germline V gives CDR1 SGHRS, CDR2 YFSETQ. V lost 2 bases, J lost 5 bases, and 18 bases stayed unmatched. CDR3 region: CASSFAGAVTGGPHEQYF. In nucleotides, the CDR3 is TGCGCCAGCAGCTTTGCAGGGGCTGTAACGGGAGGGCCCCACGAGCAGTACTTC. Full variable domain (remainder filled in from reference TRBV5-1 and TRBJ2-7): KAGVTQTPRYLIKTRGQQVTLSCSPISGHRSVSWYQQTPGQGLQFLFEYFSETQRNKGNFPGRFSGRQFSNSRSEMNVSTLELGDSALYLCASSFAGAVTGGPHEQYFGPGTRLTVT.

The J gene is TRBJ1-5, the V gene TRBV19; D is perhaps TRBD1 (6 bases). The CDR3 extends over 16 amino acids. Per the germline V gene, CDR1 is LNHDA and CDR2 is SQIVND (reference sequence). With 5 bases removed from V and 2 bases from J, the gap between germline ends came to 16 bases. The CDR3 DNA reads as TGTGCCAGTAGTGTCAATGGGGGCTTCGGCAATCAGCCCCAGCATTTT. It encodes CASSVNGGFGNQPQHF. Full variable domain (rest looked up from reference TRBV19 and TRBJ1-5): DGGITQSPKYLFRKEGQNVTLSCEQNLNHDAMYWYRQDPGQGLRLIYYSQIVNDFQKGDIAEGYSVSREKKESFPLTVTSAQKNPTAFYLCASSVNGGFGNQPQHFGDGTRLSIL.

The gene calls are TRBV10-3 and TRBJ2-7; D may be TRBD1 (7 bases). Germline V gene data show CDR1 as ENHRY and CDR2 as SYGVKD. With 10 bases removed from V and 6 bases from J, the gap between germline ends came to 13 bases. This CDR3 has 11 amino acids. CDR3 loop: CATGTAGEQYF. In DNA, the CDR3 is TGTGCCACCGGGACAGCGGGCGAGCAGTACTTC.

The table lists this clone with a count of one. Other DNA sequences from this sample encode an identical CDR3 as well. CDR3 protein: CASSQDSTDTQYF. The DNA of the CDR3 is TGTGCCAGCAGCCAAGATTCCACAGATACGCAGTATTTT. V and J are TRBV14 and TRBJ2-3; D not certain. V gave up 0 bases and J gave up 2 bases, with 3 bases separating them. In germline, CDR1 is SGHDN, CDR2 FVKESK. The CDR3 is made up of 13 amino acids. Full variable domain (rest looked up from reference TRBV14 and TRBJ2-3): EAGVTQFPSHSVIEKGQTVTLRCDPISGHDNLYWYRRVMGKEIKFLLHFVKESKQDESGMPNNRFLAERTGGTYSTLKVQPAELEDSGVYFCASSQDSTDTQYFGPGTRLTVL.

The V gene is TRBV30, the J gene TRBJ1-2; possibly TRBD1 for D (6 bases). The CDR3 consists of 12 residues. The germline V gene encodes CDR1 GTSNPN and CDR2 SVGIG (reference sequence). V was pared by 5 bases and J by 0 bases, with 7 bases between. As DNA, the CDR3 is TGTGCCTGGGACAGGACTAACTATGGCTACACCTTC. It is translated as CAWDRTNYGYTF.